One and the same sample provided the 26 T cell receptor beta chains below, sequenced in a study of beta chain features in type 1 diabetes. The sequenced template was cDNA made from the entire isolated RNA. TCRdb keeps only in-frame clones here, not all; method: immunoSEQ multiplex PCR. The table records a few hundred thousand clones, 9.5% to 12% of them present only once. Specimen: naive CD4+ T cells from blood. The source of these receptors is a woman aged 25 to 39 in good health.

This clone showed up just a few times. The rearrangement links TRBV5-4 to TRBJ1-5; D is unclear. Trimming cost V 4 bases and J 6 bases, with 14 bases left between them. The CDR3 covers 14 residues. Per germline, CDR1 SGHNT and CDR2 YYREEE (reference sequence). The CDR3 DNA is TGTGCCAGCAGCCAAGGAGGTTCCGGTCAGCCCCAGCATTTT. This gives the protein CASSQGGSGQPQHF.

CDR3 region: CASSPSGLAGVNEQFF. CDR3 DNA sequence: TGTGCCAGCTCACCATCGGGACTAGCGGGAGTGAATGAGCAGTTCTTC. The chain combines TRBV18 with TRBJ2-1; TRBD2 aligns across 14 bases. Germline CDR1 and CDR2: KGHSH and LQKENI. The CDR3 contains 16 residues. The V and J ends lost 2 bases and 7 bases, in that order; junction bases with no gene match: 4.

V usage is TRBV30 and J usage is TRBJ1-5; no reliable D call. In germline, CDR1 is GTSNPN, CDR2 SVGIG (reference sequence). The CDR3 loop spans 13 amino acids. V shed 4 bases and J shed 7 bases, with 14 bases lying between them. The CDR3, as DNA: TGTGCCTGGACTCTGGGAGTTGCGCAGCCCCAGCATTTT. Protein product: CAWTLGVAQPQHF.

In its sample, this clone was seen a few times. This chain connects TRBV9 to TRBJ2-5, with 13 nucleotides matching TRBD2. V lost 4 bases to trimming and J lost 3 bases; unmatched junction nucleotides: 9. This CDR3 spans 17 amino acids. Per germline, CDR1 SGDLS and CDR2 YYNGEE. The CDR3 region is CASSKGLAGWGEETQYF. CDR3 nucleotides: TGTGCCAGCAGCAAGGGACTAGCGGGATGGGGGGAAGAGACCCAGTACTTC.

This clone was counted a few times. The gene calls are TRBV5-1 and TRBJ2-7; 9 bases agree with TRBD1. J gave up 5 bases and V 5 bases, and 8 bases lay outside the gene matches. The germline gives CDR1 SGHRS, CDR2 YFSETQ. CDR3 length equals 14 residues. CDR3 sequence (DNA): TGCGCCAGCAGGGCGGGACAGGGTGTCGACGAGCAGTACTTC. Translated: CASRAGQGVDEQYF.

This rearrangement joins TRBV6-5 to TRBJ2-7; D is undetermined. CDR3 length: 15 amino acids. CDR1 and CDR2 from the germline V gene are MNHEY and SVGAGI. Trimming removed 0 bases at V and 0 bases at J, with 9 bases between. The CDR3: CASSYSADTSYEQYF. CDR3 DNA: TGTGCCAGCAGTTACTCGGCGGATACCTCCTACGAGCAGTACTTC.

The chain joins TRBV7-2 to TRBJ1-3; D uncertain. Germline CDR1 and CDR2: SGHTA and FQGNSA. The CDR3 has 15 residues. V was clipped by 1 base and J by 2 bases, with 9 bases between them. CDR3 amino acids: CASSLGRFTGNTIYF. In nucleotides, the CDR3 is TGTGCCAGCAGCTTAGGTCGGTTCACTGGAAACACCATATATTTT.

The chain employs TRBV19 and TRBJ2-3; 9 nucleotides agree with TRBD2. This CDR3 contains 16 residues. Trimming cost V 3 bases and J 1 base; bases outside gene matches: 5. CDR1 and CDR2 (germline): LNHDA, SQIVND (reference sequence). The CDR3 coding sequence is TGTGCCAGTAGTATCTCTTCTAGCGGGGGCACAGATACGCAGTATTTT. Amino acid sequence: CASSISSSGGTDTQYF.

This clone was seen ten or more times. An end of the junction differs from the germline gene, which may be a read error. The V and J genes are TRBV15 and TRBJ2-7; no definite D call. The CDR3 sequence is 14 residues long. CDR1 is LNHNV and CDR2 is YYDKDF in the germline V gene (reference sequence). CDR3: CATSRDRSGSPPDF. CDR3 nucleotides: TGTGCCACCAGCAGAGATCGGTCGGGTTCGCCTCCCGACTTC.

This clone came up a few times. This chain joins TRBV6-5 and TRBJ2-5, with 8 bases that match TRBD1. The CDR3 totals 15 residues. Germline CDR1 and CDR2: MNHEY and SVGAGI. V lost 1 base, J lost 2 bases, and 3 bases stayed unmatched. This CDR3 is CASSYFRTGQETQYF. The CDR3 coding sequence is TGTGCCAGCAGTTACTTCAGGACAGGGCAAGAGACCCAGTACTTC.

The rearrangement links TRBV27 to TRBJ2-7, with TRBD1 matching 7 bases. Germline V gene lookup returns CDR1 MNHEY and CDR2 SMNVEV (reference sequence). The junction had 18 bases not matched to a gene; V was cut back by 4 bases and J by 6 bases. CDR3 size: 17 residues. The CDR3 spells CASSSPTNIRGRREQYF. The CDR3 DNA reads as TGTGCCAGCAGTTCCCCAACCAATATCAGGGGGAGACGCGAGCAGTACTTC.

This clone has only a few counts. This chain uses TRBV30 with TRBJ1-2; D is possibly TRBD1 (5 bases). V was trimmed by 0 bases and J by 8 bases, leaving 10 bases between them. The CDR3 runs to 12 residues. Germline loops: CDR1 GTSNPN, CDR2 SVGIG (reference sequence). The CDR3 region has the DNA TGTGCCTGGAGTGTAGGGGTCGGCGGCTACACCTTC. It translates to CAWSVGVGGYTF.

This clone appeared a few times. Here the CDR3 reads CASSSTTNQPQHF. CDR3 coding DNA: TGTGCCAGCAGCTCAACAACCAATCAGCCCCAGCATTTT. The J gene is TRBJ1-5, the V gene TRBV5-6; D call uncertain. Per the germline V gene, CDR1 is SGHDT and CDR2 is YYEEEE. Trimming pared 3 bases from V and 3 bases from J, leaving 7 bases between. The CDR3 extends over 13 amino acids.

The V and J genes are TRBV19 and TRBJ2-1; TRBD2 might be the D (5 bases). V lost 1 base and J lost 8, with 12 bases in between. Germline V gene data show CDR1 as LNHDA and CDR2 as SQIVND (reference sequence). The CDR3 sequence is 14 residues long. For the CDR3, the DNA is TGTGCCAGTAGTATAGCCCATTCGCGGGATGAGCAGTTCTTC. This codes for CASSIAHSRDEQFF.

This clone has just a few counts. This rearrangement joins TRBV28 to TRBJ2-7; D is possibly TRBD1 (5 bases). The germline V gene encodes CDR1 MDHEN and CDR2 SYDVKM. V was shortened by 6 bases and J by 5 bases, with 20 bases between the two germline ends. The CDR3 runs to 15 residues. CDR3 coding DNA: TGTGCCAGCAGCCCCGCCTGGCAGGGAATACACGAGCAGTACTTC. This encodes CASSPAWQGIHEQYF.

V gene TRBV28 combines with J gene TRBJ1-5, with 7 bases fitting TRBD1. This CDR3 has 16 amino acids. Germline loops: CDR1 MDHEN, CDR2 SYDVKM. The ends lost 7 bases at V and 4 bases at J; junction bases unmatched: 13. The CDR3 region has the DNA TGTGCCAGCACTCCTGCCGGGACAGATTGGAATCAGCCCCAGCATTTT. This gives the protein CASTPAGTDWNQPQHF.

The gene calls are TRBV6-5 and TRBJ2-7, with 7 bases matching TRBD1. Germline trimming cut 0 bases from V and 3 bases from J; bases unmatched to any gene: 5. CDR3 size: 15 residues. Germline CDR1 reads MNHEY; CDR2 reads SVGAGI. The CDR3 DNA follows: TGTGCCAGCAGTTACTCGAGACAGGGCAACTACGAGCAGTACTTC. It codes for CASSYSRQGNYEQYF.

The chain uses TRBV28 and TRBJ2-1; 8 positions agree with TRBD2. The CDR3 length is 15 residues. Germline V CDR1 and CDR2: MDHEN, SYDVKM. The trim removed 3 bases at V and 6 bases at J, leaving 7 bases unmatched. The CDR3 is CASSFLAGSANEQFF. The CDR3 DNA follows: TGTGCCAGCAGTTTTTTAGCGGGAAGCGCCAATGAGCAGTTCTTC.

The chain employs TRBV4-3 and TRBJ2-2; TRBD2 aligns across 10 bases. The trim removed 1 base at V and 3 bases at J, leaving 2 bases unmatched. The germline V gene encodes CDR1 LGHNA and CDR2 YSLEER. The CDR3 is made up of 16 amino acids. In nucleotides, the CDR3 is TGCGCCAGCAGCCAAGGTAGCGGGAGGTACACCGGGGAGCTGTTTTTT. It codes for CASSQGSGRYTGELFF.

The chain joins TRBV5-1 to TRBJ2-1; 7 positions match TRBD2. Germline V CDR1 and CDR2: SGHRS, YFSETQ. CDR3 size: 16 residues. V trimming: 0 bases; J trimming: 2 bases; junction bases outside the gene matches: 5. CDR3 in amino acids: CASSLVGEGPYNEQFF. The CDR3 bases are TGCGCCAGCAGCTTGGTGGGGGAGGGCCCCTACAATGAGCAGTTCTTC.

The table lists this clone with a few counts. The genes are TRBV7-2 and TRBJ2-3; TRBD2 agrees at 10 bases. Germline values: CDR1 SGHTA, CDR2 FQGNSA. The CDR3 extends over 14 amino acids. Trimming cost V 7 bases and J 3 bases; bases outside gene matches: 4. CDR3 DNA sequence: TGTGCCAGCACCAGGACTAGCGGAACAGATACGCAGTATTTT. Protein sequence: CASTRTSGTDTQYF.

This clone has a handful of counts. The rearrangement links TRBV6-5 to TRBJ2-7; TRBD2 might be the D (7 bases). This CDR3 spans 16 amino acids. Trimming shortened V by 1 base and J by 0 bases, and 13 bases separated the two germline ends. Germline V gene data show CDR1 as MNHEY and CDR2 as SVGAGI. As DNA, the CDR3 is TGTGCCAGCAGTTACTTCGGGGGGCCCATCTCCTACGAGCAGTACTTC. It specifies CASSYFGGPISYEQYF.

As regards this clone: The same CDR3 arises from other DNA sequences in this sample as well. The chain recombines TRBV2 with TRBJ2-5, with 7 positions matching TRBD1. The CDR3 runs to 13 residues. J gave up 3 bases and V 5 bases, and 3 bases lay outside the gene matches. CDR1 and CDR2 (germline): SNHLY, FYNNEI. In DNA form, the CDR3 reads TGTGCCAGCAGTATACAGGGGAAAGAGACCCAGTACTTC. Translated: CASSIQGKETQYF.

The V gene is TRBV28, the J gene TRBJ2-1; TRBD2 matches at 9 bases. The CDR3 contains 16 residues. CDR1 is MDHEN, CDR2 SYDVKM, per germline. Trimming at V came to 6 bases and at J to 0 bases, leaving 6 bases not matched to a gene. The CDR3 loop is CASSQTSGGSYNEQFF. The DNA of the CDR3 is TGTGCCAGCAGCCAGACTAGCGGCGGCTCCTACAATGAGCAGTTCTTC.

V usage is TRBV7-2 and J usage is TRBJ2-1, with 7 bases matching TRBD2. The CDR3 runs to 17 residues. The trim removed 5 bases at V and 2 bases at J, leaving 12 bases unmatched. From germline, CDR1 is SGHTA and CDR2 FQGNSA. CDR3 sequence reads: CASSRRLTGGAYNEQFF. As DNA, the CDR3 is TGTGCCAGCAGCCGACGGCTGACGGGAGGAGCCTACAATGAGCAGTTCTTC.

This clone was seen a handful of times. V and J are TRBV6-5 and TRBJ2-2; 7 bases map to TRBD1. This CDR3 comprises 15 residues. The germline V gene has CDR1 MNHEY and CDR2 SVGAGI. The V segment lost 2 bases and the J segment 6 bases; nucleotides outside the gene matches: 6. CDR3 in DNA: TGTGCCAGCAGTTACGCGCCCGACAGGGCCGGGGAGCTGTTTTTT. Translated, it gives CASSYAPDRAGELFF.